This TCR beta chain was sequenced during a study of radiotherapy plus CTLA-4 blockade in lung cancer. This clone showed up just once. Germline values: CDR1 SGDLS, CDR2 YYNGEE. V shed 4 bases, J shed 8 bases, and the junction held 9 bases outside the gene matches. This CDR3 is built from 15 residues. The repertoire was sequenced with immunoSEQ multiplex PCR; TCRdb's copy has only in-frame clones and lacks some. The sample consists of about 90,000 clones, around 81% of them appearing once. The source is a human donor with non-small cell lung cancer that progressed on radiotherapy plus ipilimumab. This chain links TRBV9 with TRBJ2-1; 10 nucleotides align to TRBD2. The specimen comprised peripheral blood, sampled from a patient treated with radiotherapy plus ipilimumab. The CDR3 DNA reads as TGTGCCAGCAGCATTAGCGGGGGGCCGGGAGATGAGCAGTTCTTC. Its translation is CASSISGGPGDEQFF.